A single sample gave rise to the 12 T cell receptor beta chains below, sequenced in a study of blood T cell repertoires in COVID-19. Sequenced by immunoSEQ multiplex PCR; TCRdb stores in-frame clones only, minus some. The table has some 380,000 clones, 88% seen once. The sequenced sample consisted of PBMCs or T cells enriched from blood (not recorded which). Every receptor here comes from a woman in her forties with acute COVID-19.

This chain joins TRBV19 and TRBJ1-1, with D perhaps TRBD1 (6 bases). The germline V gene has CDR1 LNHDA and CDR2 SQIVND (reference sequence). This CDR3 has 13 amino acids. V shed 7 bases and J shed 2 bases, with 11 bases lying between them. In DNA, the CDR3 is TGTGCCAGTACCGCAGGGGAAAACACTGAAGCTTTCTTT. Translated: CASTAGENTEAFF.

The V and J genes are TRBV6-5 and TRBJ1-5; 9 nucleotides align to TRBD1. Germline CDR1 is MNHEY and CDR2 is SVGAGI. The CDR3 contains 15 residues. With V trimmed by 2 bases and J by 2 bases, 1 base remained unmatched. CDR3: CASSYRQGGNQPQHF. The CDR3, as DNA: TGTGCCAGCAGTTACCGACAGGGGGGCAATCAGCCCCAGCATTTT.

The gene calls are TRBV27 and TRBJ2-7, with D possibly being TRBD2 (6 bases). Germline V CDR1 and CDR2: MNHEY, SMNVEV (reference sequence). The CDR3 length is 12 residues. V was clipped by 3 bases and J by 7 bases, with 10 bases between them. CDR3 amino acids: CASSFGGWEQYF. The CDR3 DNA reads TGTGCCAGCAGTTTCGGGGGTTGGGAGCAGTACTTC.

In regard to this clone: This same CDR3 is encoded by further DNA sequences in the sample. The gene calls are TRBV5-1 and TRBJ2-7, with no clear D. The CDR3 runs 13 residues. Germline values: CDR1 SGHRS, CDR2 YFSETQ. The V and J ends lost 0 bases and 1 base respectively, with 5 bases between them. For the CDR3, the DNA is TGCGCCAGCAGCTTGGCTGTTTCCTACGAGCAGTACTTC. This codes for CASSLAVSYEQYF. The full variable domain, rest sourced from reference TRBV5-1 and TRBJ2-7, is KAGVTQTPRYLIKTRGQQVTLSCSPISGHRSVSWYQQTPGQGLQFLFEYFSETQRNKGNFPGRFSGRQFSNSRSEMNVSTLELGDSALYLCASSLAVSYEQYFGPGTRLTVT.

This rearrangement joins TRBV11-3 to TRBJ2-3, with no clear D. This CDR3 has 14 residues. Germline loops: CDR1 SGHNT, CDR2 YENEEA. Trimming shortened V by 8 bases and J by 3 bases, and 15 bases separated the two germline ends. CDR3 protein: CASSRTATTDTQYF. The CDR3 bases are TGTGCCAGCTCGAGAACAGCTACAACAGATACGCAGTATTTT.

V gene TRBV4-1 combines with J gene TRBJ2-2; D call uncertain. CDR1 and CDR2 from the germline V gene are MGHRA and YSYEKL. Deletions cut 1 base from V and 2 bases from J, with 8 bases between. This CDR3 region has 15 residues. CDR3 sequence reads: CASSQADKNTGELFF. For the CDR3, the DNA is TGCGCCAGCAGCCAAGCCGACAAAAACACCGGGGAGCTGTTTTTT.

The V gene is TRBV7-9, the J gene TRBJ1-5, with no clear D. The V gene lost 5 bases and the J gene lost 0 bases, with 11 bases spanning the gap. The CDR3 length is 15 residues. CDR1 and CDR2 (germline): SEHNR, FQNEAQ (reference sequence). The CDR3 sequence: CASSLGSYSNQPQHF. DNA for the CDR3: TGTGCCAGCAGCCTAGGCAGTTATAGCAATCAGCCCCAGCATTTT.

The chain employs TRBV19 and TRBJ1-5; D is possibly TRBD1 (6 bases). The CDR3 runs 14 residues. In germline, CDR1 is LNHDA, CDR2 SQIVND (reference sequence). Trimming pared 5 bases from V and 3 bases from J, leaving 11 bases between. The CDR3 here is CASSFSGVNQPQHF. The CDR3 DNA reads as TGTGCCAGTAGTTTCTCAGGGGTCAATCAGCCCCAGCATTTT.

CDR3 sequence (DNA): TGTGCCAGCGGACTAGCGGGGGGAAAGGGGGGTGAGCAGTTCTTC. The encoded protein is CASGLAGGKGGEQFF. This chain uses TRBV2 with TRBJ2-1; 14 bases agree with TRBD2. Germline lookup yields CDR1 SNHLY and CDR2 FYNNEI. V dropped 8 bases and J dropped 9; count of bases not matched to a gene: 9. The CDR3 is 15 residues long.

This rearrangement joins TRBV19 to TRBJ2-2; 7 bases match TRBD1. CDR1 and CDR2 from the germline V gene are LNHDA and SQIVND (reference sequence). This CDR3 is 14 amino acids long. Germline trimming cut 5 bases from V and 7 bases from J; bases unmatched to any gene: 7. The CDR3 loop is CASSLRQGGGELFF. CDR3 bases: TGTGCCAGTAGTCTGCGACAGGGTGGCGGGGAGCTGTTTTTT.

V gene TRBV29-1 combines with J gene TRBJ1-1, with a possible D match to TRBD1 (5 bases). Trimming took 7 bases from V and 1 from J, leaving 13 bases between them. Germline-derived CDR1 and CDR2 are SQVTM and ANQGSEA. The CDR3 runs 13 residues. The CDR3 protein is CSAGVQANTEAFF. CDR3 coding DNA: TGCAGCGCTGGGGTACAGGCGAACACTGAAGCTTTCTTT.

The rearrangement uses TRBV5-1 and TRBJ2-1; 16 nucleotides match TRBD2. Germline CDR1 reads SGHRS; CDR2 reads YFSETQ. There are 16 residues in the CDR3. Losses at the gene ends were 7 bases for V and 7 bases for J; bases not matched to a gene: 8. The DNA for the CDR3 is TGCGCCAGCCGAGGGACTAGCGGGGGGGTAAGGAATGAGCAGTTCTTC. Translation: CASRGTSGGVRNEQFF.